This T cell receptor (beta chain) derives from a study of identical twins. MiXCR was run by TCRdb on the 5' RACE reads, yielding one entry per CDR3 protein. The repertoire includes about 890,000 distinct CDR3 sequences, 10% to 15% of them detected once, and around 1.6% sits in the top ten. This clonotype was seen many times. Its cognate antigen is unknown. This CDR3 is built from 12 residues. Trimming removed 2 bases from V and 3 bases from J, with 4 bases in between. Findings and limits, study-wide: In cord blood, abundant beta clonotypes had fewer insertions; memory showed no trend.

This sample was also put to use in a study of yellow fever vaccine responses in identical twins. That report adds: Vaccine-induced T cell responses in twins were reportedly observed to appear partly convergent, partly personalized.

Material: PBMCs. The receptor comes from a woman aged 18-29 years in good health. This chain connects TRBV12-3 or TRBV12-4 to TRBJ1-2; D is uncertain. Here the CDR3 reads CASSLIHYGYTF. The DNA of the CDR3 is TGTGCCAGCAGTTTAATCCACTATGGCTACACCTTC.